The 9 T cell receptor beta chains below come from one sample, sequenced in a study of T-cell memory formation after mild COVID-19. TCRdb re-called the 5' RACE reads with MiXCR, one entry per CDR3 protein. The sample records roughly 410,000 distinct CDR3 sequences, 20% to 25% being singletons. Sequenced: PBMCs or a T cell subset sorted from them (not recorded which). The receptors stem from an adult woman who had mild COVID-19 (a few samples of this study predate the infection). Cell type and time point are not known.

The V and J genes are TRBV5-5 and TRBJ1-6; D is undetermined. Between the trimmed V and J ends, which lost 2 bases and 6 bases, there was a span of 9 bases. Germline loops: CDR1 SGHKS, CDR2 YYEKEE (reference sequence). The CDR3 contains 14 residues. The CDR3 nucleotides read TGTGCCAGCAGCTTAGGAGGGTTTAATTCACCCCTCCACTTT. Residues: CASSLGGFNSPLHF.

The sample holds a few counts of this clonotype. The V and J genes are TRBV4-1 and TRBJ2-1; 9 bases line up with TRBD2. The CDR3 totals 18 residues. Germline lookup yields CDR1 MGHRA and CDR2 YSYEKL. Trimming took 2 bases from V and 4 from J; bases not matched to a gene: 12. The CDR3 DNA is TGCGCCAGCAGCCAAACTAGCATCCATAGCGGGGGATACAATGAGCAGTTCTTC. Translation: CASSQTSIHSGGYNEQFF.

V and J are TRBV14 and TRBJ1-2; no clear D gene. The CDR3 is 14 residues long. The V gene's germline CDR1 is SGHDN and CDR2 FVKESK. Trimming removed 6 bases from V and 4 bases from J, with 15 bases in between. CDR3 residues: CASSRSQEFYGYTF. For the CDR3, the DNA is TGTGCCAGCAGTCGATCTCAGGAGTTCTATGGCTACACCTTC.

This sequence joins TRBV7-6 and TRBJ2-5; D possibly corresponds to TRBD2 (6 bases). The CDR3 runs to 16 residues. The germline V gene encodes CDR1 SGHVS and CDR2 FNYEAQ. V was trimmed by 5 bases and J by 2 bases, leaving 18 bases between them. As DNA, the CDR3 is TGTGCCAGCAGCACACGTCCGGGAGCGGAGCAAGAGACCCAGTACTTC. Its protein product is CASSTRPGAEQETQYF.

This clonotype appeared a few times. This chain connects TRBV9 to TRBJ1-2; D gene ambiguous. This CDR3 has 14 amino acids. Germline V gene lookup returns CDR1 SGDLS and CDR2 YYNGEE. Trimming removed 0 bases from V and 4 bases from J, with 10 bases in between. CDR3 protein: CASSVASISYGYTF. CDR3 coding DNA: TGTGCCAGCAGCGTAGCTTCGATTTCCTATGGCTACACCTTC.

CDR3 sequence: CASSPATLNTEAFF. The CDR3 DNA is TGTGCCAGCAGCCCCGCTACACTGAACACTGAAGCTTTCTTT. The genes are TRBV7-2 and TRBJ1-1; no clear D gene. V shed 5 bases and J shed 0 bases, with 10 bases lying between them. This CDR3 has 14 residues. The germline gives CDR1 SGHTA, CDR2 FQGNSA. The full variable domain, with the rest looked up from reference TRBV7-2 and TRBJ1-1, is GAGVSQSPSNKVTEKGKDVELRCDPISGHTALYWYRQSLGQGLEFLIYFQGNSAPDKSGLPSDRFSAERTGGSVSTLTIQRTQQEDSAVYLCASSPATLNTEAFFGQGTRLTVV.

This clonotype has a handful of counts. The chain has TRBV7-2 and TRBJ2-7; 8 bases agree with TRBD2. J was trimmed by 3 bases and V by 4 bases; bases with no gene match: 8. This CDR3 has 15 amino acids. Germline loops: CDR1 SGHTA, CDR2 FQGNSA. DNA for the CDR3: TGTGCCAGCAGCTCCAGCACCGGGACTAGCTACGAGCAGTACTTC. It encodes CASSSSTGTSYEQYF.

V and J are TRBV5-5 and TRBJ2-4; D could derive from TRBD1 or TRBD2 (5 bases each). CDR1 and CDR2 from the germline V gene are SGHKS and YYEKEE (reference sequence). Trimming shortened V by 4 bases and J by 0 bases, and 23 bases separated the two germline ends. The CDR3 is 19 amino acids. The CDR3 spells CASSRLGVYVTSAKNIQYF. The CDR3, as DNA: TGTGCCAGCAGCCGGCTGGGGGTTTATGTCACATCAGCCAAAAACATTCAGTACTTC. Full variable domain (outside the CDR3, taken from reference TRBV5-5 and TRBJ2-4): DAGVTQSPTHLIKTRGQQVTLRCSPISGHKSVSWYQQVLGQGPQFIFQYYEKEERGRGNFPDRFSARQFPNYSSELNVNALLLGDSALYLCASSRLGVYVTSAKNIQYFGAGTRLSVL.

This clonotype was picked up a small number of times. V is TRBV6-1 and J is TRBJ2-7; weak D call: TRBD1 (5 bases). Germline lookup yields CDR1 MNHNS and CDR2 SASEGT. The CDR3 loop spans 16 amino acids. Trimming shortened V by 4 bases and J by 0 bases, and 16 bases separated the two germline ends. The CDR3 DNA follows: TGTGCCAGCAGTGTGACCATGACAGCTCACTCCTACGAGCAGTACTTC. It specifies CASSVTMTAHSYEQYF.